This TCR beta chain is from a study of CD8+ T cells in alopecia areata. Study as a whole: A regimen of oral tofacitinib, 5 to 10 mg twice daily, was given to treated patients. Overall study findings and caveats: Among the top 100, expanded CD8+ clones, as well as scalp clonality, were significantly decreased by tofacitinib. Mice gave a clearer picture of TCR sharing than patients did, possibly for HLA-related reasons. Throughout tofacitinib, many expanded lesional clones continued to persist in scalp and blood.

Concerning this clone itself: As yet, its antigen is unknown.

RNA extraction was followed by reverse transcription into cDNA, which acted as the sequencing template. The table came from immunoSEQ multiplex PCR; TCRdb's copy has only in-frame clones and leaves some out. The data show 150,000 to 200,000 clones, approximately 52% seen once. The treatment here: oral pan-JAK inhibitor, 5-10 mg twice daily. This CDR3 has 13 amino acids. Per the germline V gene, CDR1 is SNHLY and CDR2 is FYNNEI. V was shortened by 10 bases and J by 2 bases, with 11 bases between the two germline ends. J is TRBJ1-4 and V is TRBV2, with D maybe TRBD1 (5 bases). The source material was CD4+ T cells sorted from blood, sampled at approximately week 60, from a patient treated with tofacitinib. The receptor was derived from a human donor with alopecia areata. The DNA for the CDR3 is TGTGCCACCACGAGGGGCACTAATGAAAAACTGTTTTTT. This translates into CATTRGTNEKLFF.